The 15 T cell receptor beta chains given below trace back to one sample, sequenced in a study of shared clonotypes between healthy human individuals. Terminally differentiated effector memory CD45RA+ cells were excluded from the naive CD8 cells, which were CD45RO-negative and positively selected for CCR7. The data were produced by immunoSEQ multiplex PCR, yet TCRdb's version contains in-frame clones alone and is incomplete. This table holds around 1,900,000 clones, around 95% found once. Input material: naive CD8+ T cells from PBMCs. The receptor source for this set is a man between 18 and 35 years old in good health. Some clones in this sample may be carry-over from other donors' samples.

This clone was recorded only once. The chain recombines TRBV7-3 with TRBJ2-3; 14 bases line up with TRBD2. The CDR3 consists of 17 residues. The ends lost 4 bases at V and 4 bases at J; junction bases unmatched: 7. CDR1 SGHTA and CDR2 FQGTGA come from the germline V gene. The CDR3 DNA reads as TGTGCCAGCAGCTCGACTAGCGGGAGGGCTAAGGCAGATACGCAGTATTTT. The encoded protein is CASSSTSGRAKADTQYF. Supplemented by reference TRBV7-3 and TRBJ2-3, the full variable domain reads GAGVSQTPSNKVTEKGKYVELRCDPISGHTALYWYRQSLGQGPEFLIYFQGTGAADDSGLPNDRFFAVRPEGSVSTLKIQRTERGDSAVYLCASSSTSGRAKADTQYFGPGTRLTVL.

The chain has TRBV5-4 and TRBJ2-3; 7 bases fit TRBD2. Trimming took 1 base from V and 3 from J; bases not matched to a gene: 5. This CDR3 region has 15 residues. Germline V gene sequence: CDR1 SGHNT, CDR2 YYREEE (reference sequence). The CDR3 sequence: CASSLSSGKTDTQYF. The CDR3 coding sequence is TGTGCCAGCAGCTTGTCAAGCGGGAAAACAGATACGCAGTATTTT.

Only one count was recorded for this clone. The chain links TRBV9 to TRBJ2-3; D possibly corresponds to TRBD2 (5 bases). The V gene's germline CDR1 is SGDLS and CDR2 YYNGEE. The CDR3 has 11 amino acids. Trimming took off 4 bases at V and 7 bases at J, with 7 bases between the two ends. CDR3 bases: TGTGCCAGCAGCCCCGGGAATACGCAGTATTTT. It specifies CASSPGNTQYF.

This clone occurred a few times. The CDR3 DNA follows: TGTGCCAGCAGTCTGGACCGGGGTTTCGGGGAGCTGTTTTTT. It yields the protein CASSLDRGFGELFF. J is TRBJ2-2 and V is TRBV6-5; D is possibly TRBD2 (5 bases). Trimming pared 5 bases from V and 7 bases from J, leaving 14 bases between. From germline, CDR1 is MNHEY and CDR2 SVGAGI. This CDR3 is built from 14 residues.

The chain uses TRBV7-9 and TRBJ1-3; tentatively, D is TRBD1 (6 bases). Between the trimmed V and J ends, which lost 3 bases and 6 bases, there was a span of 9 bases. Germline CDR1 is SEHNR and CDR2 is FQNEAQ (reference sequence). There are 13 residues in the CDR3. The CDR3 DNA sequence: TGTGCCAGCAGCTTCTCAGGGGAAAACACCATATATTTT. Translating gives CASSFSGENTIYF.

The rearrangement uses TRBV27 and TRBJ2-1, with D hard to call. The germline CDR1 and CDR2 sequences are MNHEY and SMNVEV (reference sequence). With 0 bases removed from V and 6 bases from J, the gap between germline ends came to 15 bases. The CDR3 spans 16 residues. The CDR3 sequence is CASSLSWNSRPNEQFF. CDR3 sequence (DNA): TGTGCCAGCAGTTTATCCTGGAATAGCCGCCCCAATGAGCAGTTCTTC.

This rearrangement joins TRBV7-9 to TRBJ1-2; D remains unclear. Germline CDR1 and CDR2: SEHNR and FQNEAQ (reference sequence). Trimming left V 2 bases short and J 4 bases short, with 5 bases between. The CDR3 has 12 amino acids. The DNA of the CDR3 is TGTGCCAGCAGCTTATGGCCCTATGGCTACACCTTC. It yields the protein CASSLWPYGYTF.

The chain combines TRBV19 with TRBJ2-1, with 8 bases matching TRBD2. CDR1 and CDR2 from the germline V gene are LNHDA and SQIVND (reference sequence). With V trimmed by 5 bases and J by 4 bases, 7 bases remained unmatched. CDR3 length: 15 residues. In DNA form, the CDR3 reads TGTGCCAGTAGTCATAGCGGGATTGTGTACAATGAGCAGTTCTTC. As protein: CASSHSGIVYNEQFF.

The chain carries TRBV2 and TRBJ2-7; D is possibly TRBD1 or TRBD2 (6 bases each). The germline CDR1 and CDR2 sequences are SNHLY and FYNNEI. CDR3 length equals 21 residues. V lost 3 bases and J lost 3, with 33 bases in between. CDR3 in DNA: TGTGCCAGCAGTGACACGCGGGACACTATCCGGAGTAGTTTTAGTTACTACGAGCAGTACTTC. Amino acid sequence: CASSDTRDTIRSSFSYYEQYF.

The sample holds one count of this clone. The chain combines TRBV6-4 with TRBJ2-1; TRBD2 agrees at 9 bases. The CDR3 covers 18 residues. Trimming cost V 11 bases and J 9 bases; bases outside gene matches: 26. Germline-derived CDR1 and CDR2 are MRHNA and SNTAGT. The CDR3 region is CAARGGGHIAGDLSEQFF. The CDR3 bases are TGTGCCGCCCGCGGGGGGGGGCATATAGCGGGAGACTTGTCTGAGCAGTTCTTC.

This chain links TRBV27 with TRBJ2-3; 7 bases align to TRBD1. Germline V gene data show CDR1 as MNHEY and CDR2 as SMNVEV (reference sequence). The CDR3 covers 15 residues. Trimming took 1 base from V and 1 from J; bases not matched to a gene: 2. The CDR3, as DNA: TGTGCCAGCAGTTTATGGACAGGCGGCACAGATACGCAGTATTTT. Translated: CASSLWTGGTDTQYF.

The chain uses TRBV5-6 and TRBJ1-1; D perhaps matches TRBD1 (6 bases). Germline V gene lookup returns CDR1 SGHDT and CDR2 YYEEEE. V lost 2 bases, J lost 3 bases, and 8 bases lay in between. The CDR3 covers 13 residues. The CDR3 DNA reads TGTGCCAGCAGCTTTTACAGGGACACTGAAGCTTTCTTT. Translating gives CASSFYRDTEAFF.

CDR3 nucleotide sequence: TGTGCCAGCAGCTTAGCGGAAGGAAAGACTGAAGCTTTCTTT. Translation: CASSLAEGKTEAFF. The rearrangement links TRBV7-9 to TRBJ1-1; D unclear. The CDR3 has 14 amino acids. Germline assignment: CDR1 SEHNR and CDR2 FQNEAQ (reference sequence). V was shortened by 0 bases and J by 5 bases, with 10 bases between the two germline ends. Full variable domain (rest looked up from reference TRBV7-9 and TRBJ1-1): DTGVSQNPRHKITKRGQNVTFRCDPISEHNRLYWYRQTLGQGPEFLTYFQNEAQLEKSRLLSDRFSAERPKGSFSTLEIQRTEQGDSAMYLCASSLAEGKTEAFFGQGTRLTVV.

The V and J genes are TRBV7-9 and TRBJ1-1, with a possible D match to TRBD1 (6 bases). The CDR3 extends over 16 amino acids. V was trimmed by 5 bases and J by 11 bases, leaving 27 bases between them. Germline V gives CDR1 SEHNR, CDR2 FQNEAQ (reference sequence). CDR3 residues: CASSASLPSRGPGAFF. For the CDR3, the DNA is TGTGCCAGCAGCGCTTCCCTCCCTAGTCGGGGGCCTGGGGCTTTCTTT.

The gene calls are TRBV9 and TRBJ2-2, with 9 bases identical to TRBD2. V lost 3 bases to trimming and J lost 6 bases; unmatched junction nucleotides: 24. The CDR3 has 21 residues. CDR1 is SGDLS and CDR2 is YYNGEE in the germline V gene. CDR3 sequence: CASSGFSRVGSGSGIAGELFF. Written as DNA, the CDR3 is TGTGCCAGCAGCGGCTTCTCCCGGGTTGGTAGCGGGAGTGGTATCGCCGGGGAGCTGTTTTTT.